Following are 28 T cell receptor beta chains from one sample sequenced in a study of neurological immune-mediated disorders. A single record per CDR3 protein comes from TCRdb applying MiXCR to the 5' RACE reads. The sample includes about 27,000 distinct CDR3 sequences, more than 20% of them seen just once. The specimen sequenced was PBMCs. These receptors originate from a woman aged 60 to 75 in good health.

By its share, this clonotype is medium-sized. The chain recombines TRBV9 with TRBJ1-4, with D possibly matching TRBD1 (6 bases). There are 14 residues in the CDR3. Germline values: CDR1 SGDLS, CDR2 YYNGEE. V lost 4 bases and J 5 bases, leaving 12 bases between the germline ends. CDR3 residues: CASSPRGTNEKLFF. In nucleotides, the CDR3 is TGTGCCAGCAGCCCTAGAGGGACAAATGAAAAACTGTTTTTT. The entire variable domain, with the rest obtained from reference TRBV9 and TRBJ1-4, is as follows: DSGVTQTPKHLITATGQRVTLRCSPRSGDLSVYWYQQSLDQGLQFLIQYYNGEERAKGNILERFSAQQFPDLHSELNLSSLELGDSALYFCASSPRGTNEKLFFGSGTQLSVL.

This clonotype was seen at least ten times. The rearrangement joins TRBV5-1 to TRBJ2-3, with 7 bases identical to TRBD2. The CDR3 loop spans 17 amino acids. Germline assignment: CDR1 SGHRS and CDR2 YFSETQ. J lost 0 bases, V lost 0 bases, and 7 bases had no gene match. Here the CDR3 reads CASSLATAGLSTDTQYF. CDR3 coding DNA: TGCGCCAGCAGCTTGGCCACAGCGGGACTTAGCACAGATACGCAGTATTTT.

At least ten counts were recorded for this clonotype. The J gene is TRBJ2-7, the V gene TRBV18; tentatively, D is TRBD2 (5 bases). The CDR3 runs to 13 residues. CDR1 is KGHSH, CDR2 LQKENI, per germline. The V gene lost 2 bases and the J gene lost 3 bases, with 8 bases spanning the gap. CDR3 loop: CASSPTGFYEQYF. The CDR3 coding sequence is TGTGCCAGCTCACCAACGGGGTTCTACGAGCAGTACTTC.

This clonotype was recorded at least ten times. The chain is built from TRBV7-2 and TRBJ1-2; 7 nucleotides match TRBD1. Germline-derived CDR1 and CDR2 are SGHTA and FQGNSA. Trimming took 0 bases from V and 5 from J; bases not matched to a gene: 9. The CDR3 covers 16 residues. This chain's CDR3 is CASSLARDSFSYGYTF. The CDR3 region has the DNA TGTGCCAGCAGCTTAGCGCGGGACAGCTTCTCATATGGCTACACCTTC. Using reference TRBV7-2 and TRBJ1-2 for the parts outside the CDR3, the full variable domain is GAGVSQSPSNKVTEKGKDVELRCDPISGHTALYWYRQSLGQGLEFLIYFQGNSAPDKSGLPSDRFSAERTGGSVSTLTIQRTQQEDSAVYLCASSLARDSFSYGYTFGSGTRLTVV.

This clonotype was picked up many times. The J gene is TRBJ2-2, the V gene TRBV12-5, with a possible D match to TRBD2 (6 bases). This CDR3 spans 16 amino acids. V was trimmed by 5 bases and J by 4 bases, leaving 17 bases between them. The germline gives CDR1 LGHNT, CDR2 FRNRAP. The CDR3 is CASGPPVVGGTGELFF. The CDR3 DNA sequence: TGTGCTAGTGGTCCCCCCGTTGTGGGGGGCACCGGGGAGCTGTTTTTT. The full variable domain, in which reference TRBV12-5 and TRBJ2-2 provide the parts outside the CDR3, is DARVTQTPRHKVTEMGQEVTMRCQPILGHNTVFWYRQTMMQGLELLAYFRNRAPLDDSGMPKDRFSAEMPDATLATLKIQPSEPRDSAVYFCASGPPVVGGTGELFFGEGSRLTVL.

This clonotype was seen only a few times. This chain links TRBV20-1 with TRBJ2-3; the D is unclear. This CDR3 has 14 residues. V was shortened by 1 base and J by 3 bases, with 11 bases between the two germline ends. The germline V gene encodes CDR1 DFQATT and CDR2 SNEGSKA (reference sequence). This CDR3 reads CSARVLRATDTQYF. The CDR3 DNA reads TGCAGTGCTAGAGTCCTCCGGGCTACAGATACGCAGTATTTT.

This clonotype was detected once. The rearrangement links TRBV20-1 to TRBJ1-5; D not resolved. The V and J ends lost 0 bases and 0 bases respectively, with 6 bases between them. There are 14 residues in the CDR3. Per germline, CDR1 DFQATT and CDR2 SNEGSKA (reference sequence). Here the CDR3 DNA reads TGCAGTGCTAGAGATGCAAATAGCAATCAGCCCCAGCATTTT. Protein product: CSARDANSNQPQHF.

At least ten counts were recorded for this clonotype. J is TRBJ1-1 and V is TRBV20-1; 10 bases are a match to TRBD1. The germline CDR1 and CDR2 sequences are DFQATT and SNEGSKA (reference sequence). The CDR3 spans 14 residues. V was clipped by 2 bases and J by 3 bases; unmatched bases: 3. CDR3 nucleotide sequence: TGCAGTGCTAGAAGGGACAGGGGAGACACTGAAGCTTTCTTT. Its translation is CSARRDRGDTEAFF.

This rearrangement joins TRBV7-7 to TRBJ2-5; D is possibly TRBD1 (6 bases). Germline-derived CDR1 and CDR2 are SSHAT and FNYEAQ (reference sequence). The CDR3 runs to 15 residues. The V and J ends lost 1 base and 5 bases respectively, with 14 bases between them. In DNA form, the CDR3 reads TGTGCCAGCAGCTTAGATCAGGGGCTGTGGGAGACCCAGTACTTC. Its translation is CASSLDQGLWETQYF.

The V call is TRBV5-1, the J call TRBJ2-7, with TRBD1 matching 7 bases. The CDR3 has 14 residues. CDR1 and CDR2 from the germline V gene are SGHRS and YFSETQ. J was trimmed by 0 bases and V by 4 bases; bases with no gene match: 4. This chain's CDR3 is CASSTRDSSYEQYF. Here the CDR3 DNA reads TGCGCCAGCAGCACCCGGGACAGCTCCTACGAGCAGTACTTC.

This clonotype showed up many times. The rearrangement uses TRBV3-1 and TRBJ2-1; 7 nucleotides align to TRBD1. Trimming cost V 1 base and J 6 bases; bases outside gene matches: 3. The CDR3 runs 14 residues. CDR1 and CDR2 from the germline V gene are LGHDT and YNNKEL (reference sequence). CDR3 in amino acids: CASSQAGTANEQFF. The CDR3 DNA sequence: TGTGCCAGCAGCCAAGCCGGGACAGCCAATGAGCAGTTCTTC.

This chain connects TRBV20-1 to TRBJ1-3; 8 bases are shared with TRBD1. The V segment lost 5 bases and the J segment 0 bases; nucleotides outside the gene matches: 3. CDR1 is DFQATT and CDR2 is SNEGSKA in the germline V gene (reference sequence). The CDR3 contains 14 residues. The CDR3 spells CSASDRASGNTIYF. The CDR3 DNA reads as TGCAGTGCTTCGGACAGGGCCTCTGGAAACACCATATATTTT.

This clonotype has just a few counts. The V gene is TRBV5-5, the J gene TRBJ2-1, with D maybe TRBD1 (5 bases). With 0 bases removed from V and 4 bases from J, the gap between germline ends came to 8 bases. This CDR3 is built from 14 residues. Germline V CDR1 and CDR2: SGHKS, YYEKEE (reference sequence). CDR3 DNA: TGTGCCAGCAGCTTGGGGACAAGTTACAATGAGCAGTTCTTC. It codes for CASSLGTSYNEQFF.

In its sample, this clonotype was seen many times. The chain employs TRBV7-8 and TRBJ2-7; TRBD2 matches 13 bases. V dropped 4 bases and J dropped 3; count of bases not matched to a gene: 3. Per germline, CDR1 SGHVS and CDR2 FQNEAQ. The CDR3 contains 15 residues. In nucleotides, the CDR3 is TGTGCCAGCAGCTCAAGACTAGCGGGAGGCTACGAGCAGTACTTC. Protein: CASSSRLAGGYEQYF.

There are many counts of this clonotype. The chain joins TRBV3-1 to TRBJ2-2; D is perhaps TRBD1 (6 bases). CDR1 and CDR2 from the germline V gene are LGHDT and YNNKEL (reference sequence). CDR3 length: 17 amino acids. V lost 0 bases to trimming and J lost 2 bases, with 13 bases between them. CDR3 DNA: TGTGCCAGCAGCCAAGAGGGGCAGGGGCCCAACACCGGGGAGCTGTTTTTT. Residues: CASSQEGQGPNTGELFF.

This clonotype was counted at least ten times. V gene TRBV2 combines with J gene TRBJ2-7, with D perhaps TRBD1 or TRBD2 (5 bases each). Germline V gene lookup returns CDR1 SNHLY and CDR2 FYNNEI. Trimming shortened V by 7 bases and J by 2 bases, and 12 bases separated the two germline ends. This CDR3 is built from 13 residues. The CDR3 region has the DNA TGTGCCAGCAACGGGGCTCTTACCTACGAGCAGTACTTC. Translated, it gives CASNGALTYEQYF. Supplemented by reference TRBV2 and TRBJ2-7, the full variable domain reads EPEVTQTPSHQVTQMGQEVILRCVPISNHLYFYWYRQILGQKVEFLVSFYNNEISEKSEIFDDQFSVERPDGSNFTLKIRSTKLEDSAMYFCASNGALTYEQYFGPGTRLTVT.

Here the CDR3 reads CASSAGTGGREQYF. DNA for the CDR3: TGTGCCAGCAGTGCCGGGACAGGGGGACGCGAGCAGTACTTC. V gene TRBV6-1 combines with J gene TRBJ2-7, with TRBD1 identical over 11 bases. V shed 4 bases, J shed 6 bases, and the junction held 5 bases outside the gene matches. The germline V gene encodes CDR1 MNHNS and CDR2 SASEGT. The CDR3 consists of 14 residues.

By sample share, this clonotype is medium-sized. The chain joins TRBV10-3 to TRBJ2-5; D gene ambiguous. Germline CDR1 ENHRY, CDR2 SYGVKD. There are 13 residues in the CDR3. Trimming removed 2 bases from V and 7 bases from J, with 11 bases in between. This CDR3 is CAISEPRSRTQYF. In nucleotides, the CDR3 is TGTGCCATCAGTGAGCCACGGAGCAGGACCCAGTACTTC.

This clonotype was picked up many times. The V call is TRBV4-3, the J call TRBJ2-3; 8 nucleotides match TRBD2. CDR1 is LGHNA, CDR2 YSLEER, per germline. The J segment lost 4 bases and the V segment lost 1 base, leaving 7 bases of the junction unmatched. The CDR3 contains 16 residues. The CDR3, as DNA: TGCGCCAGCAGCCAAGTCGGGGGGGCCTGGGCAGATACGCAGTATTTT. It yields the protein CASSQVGGAWADTQYF.

This clonotype was recorded many times. The chain carries TRBV11-2 and TRBJ2-2; no reliable D call. The V end was cut by 7 bases, the J end by 8 bases, with 11 bases between. The CDR3 is 12 residues long. CDR1 is SGHAT and CDR2 is FQNNGV in the germline V gene. The chain's CDR3 is CASILVGGELFF. DNA of the CDR3: TGTGCCAGCATCCTAGTTGGGGGGGAGCTGTTTTTT.

Many counts were recorded for this clonotype. V usage is TRBV20-1 and J usage is TRBJ1-5; TRBD1 matches at 7 bases. V was pared by 0 bases and J by 0 bases, with 11 bases of the junction left unmatched. Germline V lookup: CDR1 DFQATT, CDR2 SNEGSKA (reference sequence). The CDR3 covers 18 residues. CDR3 in amino acids: CSARDKGAGMYSNQPQHF. CDR3 sequence (DNA): TGCAGTGCTAGAGATAAGGGGGCAGGGATGTATAGCAATCAGCCCCAGCATTTT.

This clonotype was observed at least ten times. The V call is TRBV18, the J call TRBJ1-2; the match to TRBD1 covers 9 bases. Germline CDR1 is KGHSH and CDR2 is LQKENI. The length of the CDR3 is 13 residues. V shed 6 bases, J shed 8 bases, and the junction held 7 bases outside the gene matches. CDR3 in DNA: TGTGCCAGCTCTCCGGACAGGGGCCAAGGCTACACCTTC. It is translated as CASSPDRGQGYTF.

This clonotype was counted many times. The chain is built from TRBV10-3 and TRBJ2-1, with TRBD2 matching over 7 bases. In germline, CDR1 is ENHRY, CDR2 SYGVKD. Trimming cost V 6 bases and J 2 bases; bases outside gene matches: 1. This CDR3 is 13 amino acids long. The CDR3 protein is CAIRGLTYNEQFF. The CDR3, as DNA: TGTGCCATCAGGGGACTAACCTACAATGAGCAGTTCTTC.

This clonotype was recorded many times. The chain has TRBV12-3 or TRBV12-4 and TRBJ2-1; TRBD1 matches 10 bases. The V segment lost 3 bases and the J segment 3 bases; nucleotides outside the gene matches: 5. The CDR3 consists of 16 residues. The CDR3 spells CASSFRRDRGYNEQFF. DNA for the CDR3: TGTGCCAGCAGTTTTCGCCGGGACAGGGGCTACAATGAGCAGTTCTTC.

This clonotype was detected ten times or more. The gene calls are TRBV11-2 and TRBJ1-4; D gene ambiguous. CDR3 size: 15 residues. The V and J ends lost 5 bases and 8 bases respectively, with 18 bases between them. CDR1 is SGHAT, CDR2 FQNNGV, per germline. The CDR3 here is CASSPLTSLGEKLFF. CDR3 nucleotide sequence: TGTGCCAGCAGCCCCCTCACGAGTCTCGGGGAAAAACTGTTTTTT.

This clonotype has a count of ten or more. The rearrangement uses TRBV9 and TRBJ1-5; TRBD1 aligns across 11 bases. CDR1 and CDR2 (germline): SGDLS, YYNGEE. This CDR3 is built from 15 residues. V lost 2 bases and J lost 2; bases outside the gene matches: 0. CDR3 bases: TGTGCCAGCAGCGTGGGACAGGGGGGCAATCAGCCCCAGCATTTT. The encoded protein is CASSVGQGGNQPQHF.

This clonotype was counted at least ten times. The chain joins TRBV5-1 to TRBJ1-1, with D unresolved. CDR1 is SGHRS, CDR2 YFSETQ, per germline. This CDR3 contains 14 residues. V was cut by 0 bases and J by 3 bases, with 9 bases left in between. The CDR3 nucleotides read TGCGCCAGCAGCTTGGAGGAACTCTACACTGAAGCTTTCTTT. Translation gives CASSLEELYTEAFF.

The chain links TRBV10-3 to TRBJ1-1; the D gene is possibly TRBD1 (6 bases). This CDR3 region has 14 residues. In germline, CDR1 is ENHRY, CDR2 SYGVKD. Between the trimmed V and J ends, which lost 6 bases and 4 bases, there was a span of 15 bases. Here the CDR3 reads CAISEGQGSTEAFF. The CDR3 nucleotides are TGTGCCATCAGCGAGGGACAAGGGAGCACTGAAGCTTTCTTT.